What follows are 9 T cell receptor beta chains derived from one specimen sequenced in a study of regulatory and conventional T cells in RAG deficiency. Data came from immunoSEQ multiplex PCR; TCRdb stores just in-frame clones and leaves some out. This sample yields 34,000 or so clones, of which 75% to 90% are seen a single time; approximately 15% belongs to the top ten. In addition, the sample was reused for a study of regulatory T cells. This second report adds: Primers: 52 TRBV forward and 13 TRBJ reverse.

The sequencing sample was made of CD8+ T cells sorted from blood. These receptors were obtained from a human donor in good health.

As concerns this clone: Other DNA sequences in this sample translate to the same CDR3. The J gene is TRBJ1-6, the V gene TRBV7-2, with TRBD1 matching 9 bases. Trimming at V came to 5 bases and at J to 12 bases, leaving 11 bases not matched to a gene. Germline values: CDR1 SGHTA, CDR2 FQGNSA. The CDR3 is 15 residues long. Here the CDR3 reads CASSPSPGQGLPLHF. CDR3 coding DNA: TGTGCCAGCAGCCCCTCGCCGGGACAGGGATTACCCCTCCACTTT.

The chain employs TRBV2 and TRBJ1-2; D remains unclear. This CDR3 comprises 11 residues. V shed 3 bases and J shed 1 base, with 0 bases lying between them. Per the germline V gene, CDR1 is SNHLY and CDR2 is FYNNEI. CDR3 sequence reads: CASSDNYGYTF. CDR3 nucleotides: TGTGCCAGCAGTGATAACTATGGCTACACCTTC.

The CDR3 DNA reads as TGTGCCATCAGTGAGTCGGCAGACTTGAACACTGAAGCTTTCTTT. Amino acids: CAISESADLNTEAFF. The rearrangement uses TRBV10-3 and TRBJ1-1; D remains unclear. CDR1 is ENHRY, CDR2 SYGVKD, per germline. The CDR3 has 15 residues. Trimming pared 0 bases from V and 0 bases from J, leaving 8 bases between.

The V gene is TRBV2, the J gene TRBJ2-1; D is perhaps TRBD2 (6 bases). Germline CDR1 and CDR2: SNHLY and FYNNEI. The CDR3 covers 10 residues. V was clipped by 6 bases and J by 12 bases, with 9 bases between them. The CDR3 protein is CASRGLGQFF. CDR3 in DNA: TGTGCCAGCAGGGGACTTGGGCAGTTCTTC. The full variable domain, completed using reference TRBV2 and TRBJ2-1, is EPEVTQTPSHQVTQMGQEVILRCVPISNHLYFYWYRQILGQKVEFLVSFYNNEISEKSEIFDDQFSVERPDGSNFTLKIRSTKLEDSAMYFCASRGLGQFFGPGTRLTVL.

The gene calls are TRBV5-1 and TRBJ2-1; 14 positions match TRBD2. The ends lost 5 bases at V and 7 bases at J; junction bases unmatched: 5. Germline loops: CDR1 SGHRS, CDR2 YFSETQ. This CDR3 comprises 15 residues. CDR3 residues: CASRGGLAGVNEQFF. The CDR3 DNA follows: TGCGCCAGCAGGGGGGGACTAGCGGGAGTTAATGAGCAGTTCTTC.

The J gene is TRBJ1-1, the V gene TRBV2; possible D gene TRBD1, 5 bases. Germline V gene data show CDR1 as SNHLY and CDR2 as FYNNEI. This CDR3 is built from 14 residues. V shed 2 bases and J shed 8 bases, with 15 bases lying between them. Here the CDR3 reads CASSELGWQGEAFF. The CDR3, as DNA: TGTGCCAGCAGTGAATTGGGTTGGCAGGGCGAAGCTTTCTTT. Full variable domain (remainder filled in from reference TRBV2 and TRBJ1-1): EPEVTQTPSHQVTQMGQEVILRCVPISNHLYFYWYRQILGQKVEFLVSFYNNEISEKSEIFDDQFSVERPDGSNFTLKIRSTKLEDSAMYFCASSELGWQGEAFFGQGTRLTVV.

The genes are TRBV6-5 and TRBJ1-2, with 7 positions matching TRBD1. Unmatched junction bases numbered 9, after V lost 4 bases and J lost 1 base. CDR1 and CDR2 from the germline V gene are MNHEY and SVGAGI. This CDR3 is built from 16 residues. The CDR3 sequence is CASSWGQSTINYGYTF. The DNA for the CDR3 is TGTGCCAGCAGTTGGGGACAGTCGACAATTAACTATGGCTACACCTTC.

The chain couples TRBV5-1 to TRBJ1-5; D remains unclear. CDR1 SGHRS and CDR2 YFSETQ come from the germline V gene. The CDR3 loop spans 14 amino acids. Between the trimmed V and J ends, which lost 2 bases and 4 bases, there was a span of 10 bases. CDR3 loop: CASSFGGLNQPQHF. DNA for the CDR3: TGCGCCAGCAGCTTTGGAGGGTTGAATCAGCCCCAGCATTTT.

The rearrangement links TRBV2 to TRBJ1-1; D is perhaps TRBD1 (5 bases). The V gene's germline CDR1 is SNHLY and CDR2 FYNNEI. V dropped 6 bases and J dropped 4 bases, with 12 bases sitting between them. CDR3 length equals 13 residues. The CDR3 sequence is CASSVRGGTEAFF. CDR3 bases: TGTGCCAGCAGCGTACGGGGGGGCACTGAAGCTTTCTTT.